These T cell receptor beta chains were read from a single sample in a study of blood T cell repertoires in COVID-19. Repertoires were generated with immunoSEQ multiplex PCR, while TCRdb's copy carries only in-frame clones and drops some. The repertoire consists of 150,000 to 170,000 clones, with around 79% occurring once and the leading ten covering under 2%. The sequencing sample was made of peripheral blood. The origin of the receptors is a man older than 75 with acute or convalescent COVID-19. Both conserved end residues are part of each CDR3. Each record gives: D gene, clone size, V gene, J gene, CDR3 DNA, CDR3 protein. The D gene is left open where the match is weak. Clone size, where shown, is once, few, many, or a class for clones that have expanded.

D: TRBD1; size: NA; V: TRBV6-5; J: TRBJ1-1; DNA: TGTGCCAGCAGTTACGGTACAGGGGGCACTGAAGCTTTCTTT; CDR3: CASSYGTGGTEAFF
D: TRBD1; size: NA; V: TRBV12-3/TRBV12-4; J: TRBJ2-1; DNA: TGTGCCAGCAGTTTCACAGGGGGAGATGAGCAGTTCTTC; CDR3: CASSFTGGDEQFF
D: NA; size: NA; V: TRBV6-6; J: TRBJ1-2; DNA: TGTGCCAGCAGTTTGGGAGGATCTAACTATGGCTACACCTTC; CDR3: CASSLGGSNYGYTF
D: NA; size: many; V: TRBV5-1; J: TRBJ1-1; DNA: TGCGCCAGCAGCTTGGGTTACCAGGGTAAGGATGAAGCTTTCTTT; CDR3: CASSLGYQGKDEAFF
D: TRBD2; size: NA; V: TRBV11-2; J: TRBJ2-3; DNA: TGTGCCAGCACCCTTTGGGGGGGGTCGGATACGCAGTATTTT; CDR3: CASTLWGGSDTQYF
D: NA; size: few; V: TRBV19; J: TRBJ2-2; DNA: TGTGCCAGTAGTATAAGTACGAGGACCGGGGAGCTGTTTTTT; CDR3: CASSISTRTGELFF
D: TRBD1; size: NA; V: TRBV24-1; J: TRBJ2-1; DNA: TGTGCCACCAGTGATGGACAGGTTGGGTACAATGAGCAGTTCTTC; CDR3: CATSDGQVGYNEQFF
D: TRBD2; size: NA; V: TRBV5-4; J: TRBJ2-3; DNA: TGTGCCAGCAGCTTGGCCAGGACTAGCGGGGGGGCCGTAGATACGCAGTATTTT; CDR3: CASSLARTSGGAVDTQYF
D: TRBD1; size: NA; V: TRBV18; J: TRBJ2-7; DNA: TGTGCCAGCTCACCACCCGGGACAGTCTCCTACGAGCAGTACTTC; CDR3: CASSPPGTVSYEQYF
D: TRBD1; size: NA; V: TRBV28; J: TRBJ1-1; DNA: TGTGCCAGCAGTTCCACAGGGGACCGGACTGAAGCTTTCTTT; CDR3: CASSSTGDRTEAFF
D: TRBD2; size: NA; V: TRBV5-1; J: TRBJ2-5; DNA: TGCGCCAGCAGCTTGGTGGTGACTAGCGGACAAGAGACCCAGTACTTC; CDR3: CASSLVVTSGQETQYF
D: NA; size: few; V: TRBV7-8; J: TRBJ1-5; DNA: TGTGCCAGCAGCTCAGGGGAGTATAGCAATCAGCCCCAGCATTTT; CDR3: CASSSGEYSNQPQHF
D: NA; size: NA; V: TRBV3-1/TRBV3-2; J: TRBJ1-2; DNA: TGTGCCAGCAGATCATCAGAGGTCGACCGCTGGGGCTACACCTTC; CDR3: CASRSSEVDRWGYTF
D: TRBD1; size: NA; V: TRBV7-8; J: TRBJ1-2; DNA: TGTGCCAGCAGCCCTTACGGGACAGCTAACTATGGCTACACCTTC; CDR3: CASSPYGTANYGYTF
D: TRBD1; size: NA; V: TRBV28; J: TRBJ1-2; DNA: TGTGCCACACGGACAGGGCGAAATGGCTACACCTTC; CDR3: CATRTGRNGYTF
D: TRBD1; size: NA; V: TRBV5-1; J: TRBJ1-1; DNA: TGCGCCAGCAGCCGGACAGGGGCGAACACTGAAGCTTTCTTT; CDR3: CASSRTGANTEAFF
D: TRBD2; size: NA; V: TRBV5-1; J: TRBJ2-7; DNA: TGCGCCAGCAGCTTGGCCGCGGGGGGTGGTTACGAGCAGTACTTC; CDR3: CASSLAAGGGYEQYF
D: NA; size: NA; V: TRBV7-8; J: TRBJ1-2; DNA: TGTGCCAGCAGCCTCGCAGCGGTAGGCTATGGCTACACCTTC; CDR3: CASSLAAVGYGYTF
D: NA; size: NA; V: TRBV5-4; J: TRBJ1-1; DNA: TGTGCCAGCAGCTTACAGGGTGGAGAGGGCAAAGCTTTCTTT; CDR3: CASSLQGGEGKAFF
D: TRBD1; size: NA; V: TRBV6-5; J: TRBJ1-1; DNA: TGTGCCAGCAGTTACTCACAGGGGTTGAACACTGAAGCTTTCTTT; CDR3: CASSYSQGLNTEAFF
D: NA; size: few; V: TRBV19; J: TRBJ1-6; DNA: TGTGCCAGTAGAGAGGCGGTGAACTCACCCCTCCACTTT; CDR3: CASREAVNSPLHF
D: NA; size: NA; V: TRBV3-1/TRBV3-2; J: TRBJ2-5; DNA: TGTGCCAGCAGCCGTGAAACCCGGCTAGGGACCCAGTACTTC; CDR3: CASSRETRLGTQYF
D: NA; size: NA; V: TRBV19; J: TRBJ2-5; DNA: TGTGCCAGTAGTAGCGGACAGCCCGAGCCCCAGTACTTC; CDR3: CASSSGQPEPQYF
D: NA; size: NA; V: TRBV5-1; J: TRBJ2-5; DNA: TGCGCCAGCAGCCTGATACGACTTTCGGGGGGCTCAGAGACCCAGTACTTC; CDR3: CASSLIRLSGGSETQYF
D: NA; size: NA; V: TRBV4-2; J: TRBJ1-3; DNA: TGTGCCAGCAGCCAAGATAATTTAGGGGAATCCGGAAACACCATATATTTT; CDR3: CASSQDNLGESGNTIYF
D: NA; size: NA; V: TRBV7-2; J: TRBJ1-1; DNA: TGTGCCAGCAGCCCCCGGACAGCCGACACTGAAGCTTTCTTT; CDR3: CASSPRTADTEAFF
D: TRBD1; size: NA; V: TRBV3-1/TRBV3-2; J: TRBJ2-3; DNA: TGTGCCAGCAGCCAAGGACAGGGTAGCACAGATACGCAGTATTTT; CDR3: CASSQGQGSTDTQYF
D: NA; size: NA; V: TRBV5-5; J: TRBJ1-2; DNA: TGTGCCAGCAGCTTGAGGGGTGTTAGTGATGGCTACACCTTC; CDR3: CASSLRGVSDGYTF
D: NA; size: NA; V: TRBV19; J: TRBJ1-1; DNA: TGTGCCAGTAGTTGGAAGGGTAAGGGGGCTGAAGCTTTCTTT; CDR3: CASSWKGKGAEAFF
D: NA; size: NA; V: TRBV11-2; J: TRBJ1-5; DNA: TGTGCCAGCAGCTTAGTCCCAGGGGTTCAGCCCCAGCATTTT; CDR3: CASSLVPGVQPQHF
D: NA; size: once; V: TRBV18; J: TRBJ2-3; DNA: TGTGCCAGCTCACCACCGTCCAGGGGACAAACAGATACGCAGTATTTT; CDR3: CASSPPSRGQTDTQYF
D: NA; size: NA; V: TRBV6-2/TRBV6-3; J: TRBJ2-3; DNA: TGTGCCAGCAGTTCGTACACAGGTACGCAGTATTTT; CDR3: CASSSYTGTQYF
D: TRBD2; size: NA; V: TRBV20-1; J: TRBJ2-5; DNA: TGCAGTGCTAGTCTCGCTAGCGGGGCCCAAGAGACCCAGTACTTC; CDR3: CSASLASGAQETQYF
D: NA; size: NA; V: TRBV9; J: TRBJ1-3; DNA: TGTGCCAGCAGCGTAGGAGTCTCTGGAAACACCATATATTTT; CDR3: CASSVGVSGNTIYF
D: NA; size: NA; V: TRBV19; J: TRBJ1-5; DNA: TGTGCCAGTAGTAAGGGAGGTGGGAATCGTCAGCCCCAGCATTTT; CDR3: CASSKGGGNRQPQHF
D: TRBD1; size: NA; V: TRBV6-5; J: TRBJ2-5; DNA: TGTGCCAGCAGCCCCGGACAGGGAAAGGAGACCCAGTACTTC; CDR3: CASSPGQGKETQYF
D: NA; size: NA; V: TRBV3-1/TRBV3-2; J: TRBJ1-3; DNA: TGTGCCAGCAGCCTTTGGGGAGGGGGTACTGGAAACACCATATATTTT; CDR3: CASSLWGGGTGNTIYF
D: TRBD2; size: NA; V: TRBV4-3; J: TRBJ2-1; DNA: TGCGCCAGCAGCCAAACTACTAGCGGGGCCTACGAGCAGTTCTTC; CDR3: CASSQTTSGAYEQFF
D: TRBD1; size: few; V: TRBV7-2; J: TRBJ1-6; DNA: TGTGCCAGCAGCAAAGACCCGGGCCCTCAGGGGGCCCTCCACTTT; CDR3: CASSKDPGPQGALHF
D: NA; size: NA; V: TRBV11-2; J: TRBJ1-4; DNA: TGTGCCAGCAGCTTAGTCGCAGGCCCTAATGAAAAACTGTTTTTT; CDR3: CASSLVAGPNEKLFF
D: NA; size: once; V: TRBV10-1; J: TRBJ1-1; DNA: TGCGCCAGCAGTGAGACAGGGAGAACTGAAGCTTTCTTT; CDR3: CASSETGRTEAFF
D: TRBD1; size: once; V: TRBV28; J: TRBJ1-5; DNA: TGTGCCAGCAGTTTATGGGGACAGGGGATGATTAGCAATCAGCCCCAGCATTTT; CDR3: CASSLWGQGMISNQPQHF